This T cell receptor (beta chain) was captured by sequencing in a study of T cells in Graves' hyperthyroidism and ophthalmopathy. Study-level findings and limits: Most thyroid clonotypes expanded above 0.001 were also detected in blood.

This clonotype has a handful of counts. Antigen unknown. J gave up 1 base and V 0 bases, and 6 bases lay outside the gene matches. Germline lookup yields CDR1 LGHNA and CDR2 YNFKEQ. The CDR3 sequence is 17 residues long. Amplification of TCR beta CDR3 regions was performed using RNA transcripts as template. Using the HTBI primer set, a first-round RT-PCR was run on the TCR CDR3. In TCRdb, the multiplex PCR reads were re-called with MiXCR into one record per CDR3 protein. The sample carries roughly 350,000 distinct CDR3 sequences, 13% to 15% recorded once. Each ophthalmopathy patient scored at least 3 on the Clinical Activity Score and at least 4 on NOSPECS grade, with duration under 3 months.

The sequenced sample consisted of blood. The receptor was derived from a woman in her twenties or thirties with Graves' ophthalmopathy. This chain links TRBV4-2 with TRBJ2-5, with 9 bases identical to TRBD2. CDR3 residues: CASSQDILAGSQETQYF. The CDR3 region has the DNA TGTGCCAGCAGCCAAGATATCCTAGCGGGGAGCCAAGAGACCCAGTACTTC.